The 21 T cell receptor beta chains below come from one sample, sequenced in a study of a mutant IDH1 vaccine in newly diagnosed glioma. Sequencing used immunoSEQ multiplex PCR; TCRdb keeps in-frame clones, though not all of them. The data contain approximately 76,000 clones, about 91% of them seen just once; the ten biggest clones take up about 0.61%. The time point: week 5, during vaccination. It was 300 ug of mutant IDH1 20-mer peptide that made up each vaccine dose, given with topical imiquimod. The antigens for these receptors are not known. The sample here was PBMCs, taken from a glioma patient whose treatment included an IDH1 peptide vaccine. These receptors all stem from a woman in her forties or fifties with glioma.

The V and J genes are TRBV29-1 and TRBJ2-3; D is perhaps TRBD1 (7 bases). The CDR3 has 14 residues. The germline V gene has CDR1 SQVTM and CDR2 ANQGSEA. The V and J ends lost 4 bases and 0 bases respectively, with 11 bases between them. This chain's CDR3 is CSVGRDSSTDTQYF. CDR3 DNA sequence: TGCAGCGTTGGGAGGGACAGCAGCACAGATACGCAGTATTTT.

This rearrangement joins TRBV11-2 to TRBJ1-1; 11 nucleotides line up with TRBD1. In germline, CDR1 is SGHAT, CDR2 FQNNGV. Trimming cost V 5 bases and J 1 base; bases outside gene matches: 9. The CDR3 covers 17 residues. CDR3 in amino acids: CASSVRTGGLRNTEAFF. CDR3 bases: TGTGCCAGCAGCGTAAGGACAGGGGGCCTTCGGAACACTGAAGCTTTCTTT.

The chain links TRBV10-1 to TRBJ1-1; 9 nucleotides align to TRBD1. Germline trimming cut 2 bases from V and 4 bases from J; bases unmatched to any gene: 2. The CDR3 sequence is 14 residues long. Germline V gene data show CDR1 as WNHNN and CDR2 as SYGVQD (reference sequence). CDR3 protein: CASSENRGPTEAFF. CDR3 nucleotides: TGCGCCAGCAGTGAGAACAGGGGGCCCACTGAAGCTTTCTTT.

CDR3 residues: CASSKVAGGSYEQYF. DNA for the CDR3: TGTGCCAGTAGTAAGGTAGCGGGAGGGTCCTACGAGCAGTACTTC. This chain links TRBV19 with TRBJ2-7; the match to TRBD2 covers 11 bases. Per the germline V gene, CDR1 is LNHDA and CDR2 is SQIVND (reference sequence). This CDR3 has 15 residues. V trimming: 4 bases; J trimming: 1 base; junction bases outside the gene matches: 3. Full variable domain (missing parts from reference TRBV19 and TRBJ2-7): DGGITQSPKYLFRKEGQNVTLSCEQNLNHDAMYWYRQDPGQGLRLIYYSQIVNDFQKGDIAEGYSVSREKKESFPLTVTSAQKNPTAFYLCASSKVAGGSYEQYFGPGTRLTVT.

The chain is built from TRBV5-6 and TRBJ2-5; TRBD1 or TRBD2 may be the D gene (7 bases each). V was cut by 0 bases and J by 12 bases, with 15 bases left in between. Germline V gene data show CDR1 as SGHDT and CDR2 as YYEEEE. This CDR3 comprises 13 residues. The CDR3 reads CASSLDRGAGEYF. DNA of the CDR3: TGTGCCAGCAGCTTGGACAGGGGCGCGGGGGAGTACTTC.

This chain links TRBV19 with TRBJ2-5, with 8 nucleotides matching TRBD2. V gave up 3 bases and J gave up 4 bases; unmatched junction bases: 7. CDR1 is LNHDA, CDR2 SQIVND, per germline (reference sequence). This CDR3 spans 15 amino acids. This CDR3 is CASSMIRLAGETQYF. CDR3 DNA: TGTGCCAGTAGTATGATTCGGCTAGCGGGAGAGACCCAGTACTTC.

This clone was seen a few times. The V call is TRBV4-1, the J call TRBJ1-4; possible D gene TRBD1, 5 bases. CDR1 and CDR2 from the germline V gene are MGHRA and YSYEKL. Trimming cost V 2 bases and J 0 bases, with 19 bases left between them. The CDR3 is 19 residues long. The CDR3 here is CASSQFPLGVGPTNEKLFF. CDR3 sequence (DNA): TGCGCCAGCAGCCAATTCCCCCTGGGGGTCGGACCAACTAATGAAAAACTGTTTTTT.

The chain combines TRBV11-2 with TRBJ1-2; no reliable D call. This CDR3 region has 13 residues. Germline V CDR1 and CDR2: SGHAT, FQNNGV. With 1 base removed from V and 4 bases from J, the gap between germline ends came to 7 bases. CDR3 sequence (DNA): TGTGCCAGCAGCTTAGGACTCAGCTATGGCTACACCTTC. Its protein is CASSLGLSYGYTF.

This chain uses TRBV14 with TRBJ2-7; the D gene is possibly TRBD2 (7 bases). Germline V CDR1 and CDR2: SGHDN, FVKESK. Trimming took off 2 bases at V and 3 bases at J, with 14 bases between the two ends. This CDR3 spans 15 amino acids. The CDR3 coding sequence is TGTGCCAGCAGCCAACTTTGGGGGGGCTACTACGAGCAGTACTTC. This translates into CASSQLWGGYYEQYF.

Written as DNA, the CDR3 is TGTGCCAGCAGCCTAATCTCGGGGTATAGCAATCAGCCCCAGCATTTT. Its protein is CASSLISGYSNQPQHF. The V call is TRBV6-6, the J call TRBJ1-5; D is undetermined. The V gene's germline CDR1 is MNHNY and CDR2 SVGAGI (reference sequence). The ends were cut back, 6 bases at V and 0 bases at J, with 15 bases in the middle. There are 16 residues in the CDR3.

This rearrangement joins TRBV6-5 to TRBJ2-7; TRBD1 agrees at 7 bases. Germline V gene data show CDR1 as MNHEY and CDR2 as SVGAGI. This CDR3 is 15 amino acids long. V was pared by 7 bases and J by 0 bases, with 9 bases of the junction left unmatched. DNA of the CDR3: TGTGCCAGCAATGCATGGGGGACAGCCTCCTACGAGCAGTACTTC. It codes for CASNAWGTASYEQYF.

The chain uses TRBV4-1 and TRBJ2-4, with 12 bases matching TRBD2. V lost 2 bases to trimming and J lost 4 bases; unmatched junction nucleotides: 12. CDR3 length equals 19 residues. Germline V gene lookup returns CDR1 MGHRA and CDR2 YSYEKL. The CDR3 spells CASSQFAPGLAGPKNIQYF. The CDR3 DNA sequence: TGCGCCAGCAGCCAATTCGCACCGGGACTAGCGGGTCCTAAAAACATTCAGTACTTC.

The genes are TRBV19 and TRBJ2-7; 13 bases map to TRBD2. Trimming cost V 1 base and J 3 bases; bases outside gene matches: 3. This CDR3 is built from 16 residues. Looked up from germline, CDR1 is LNHDA and CDR2 is SQIVND (reference sequence). CDR3 protein: CASSIVRTSGSYEQYF. The CDR3 region has the DNA TGTGCCAGTAGTATAGTTCGGACTAGCGGGAGCTACGAGCAGTACTTC.

V usage is TRBV25-1 and J usage is TRBJ1-6; D possibly corresponds to TRBD1 (6 bases). CDR3 size: 13 residues. CDR1 is MGHDK and CDR2 is SYGVNS in the germline V gene. The V gene lost 8 bases and the J gene lost 9 bases, with 14 bases spanning the gap. The CDR3 sequence is CASARDIISPLHF. The CDR3 coding sequence is TGTGCCAGCGCCCGGGACATAATTTCACCCCTCCACTTT.

The chain carries TRBV21-1 and TRBJ1-2; the DNA was not used to check the table's D call, TRBD1. TRBV21-1 is assigned pseudogene status. The CDR3 has 16 residues. CDR3 DNA sequence: TGTGCCAGCAGCAACCGGGACAGGGCCGTTAACTATGGCTACACCTTC. Amino acids: CASSNRDRAVNYGYTF.

V usage is TRBV14 and J usage is TRBJ2-6, with 8 bases that match TRBD1. Per germline, CDR1 SGHDN and CDR2 FVKESK. CDR3 length equals 17 residues. Unmatched junction bases numbered 5, after V lost 4 bases and J lost 0 bases. The DNA for the CDR3 is TGTGCCAGCAGCCCCGACAGGGGCTACTCTGGGGCCAACGTCCTGACTTTC. Translated, it gives CASSPDRGYSGANVLTF.

Only a few counts were recorded for this clone. The J gene is TRBJ1-2, the V gene TRBV28; D is unclear. The ends were cut back, 3 bases at V and 4 bases at J, with 9 bases in the middle. This CDR3 is 13 amino acids long. Germline loops: CDR1 MDHEN, CDR2 SYDVKM. CDR3 sequence (DNA): TGTGCCAGCAGTTTCAGGAATCTCTATGGCTACACCTTC. Its protein is CASSFRNLYGYTF.

The chain couples TRBV5-8 to TRBJ2-7, with a possible D match to TRBD2 (6 bases). Germline CDR1 reads SGHTS; CDR2 reads YDEGEE. CDR3 size: 17 residues. The ends were cut back, 4 bases at V and 3 bases at J, with 23 bases in the middle. As DNA, the CDR3 is TGTGCCAGCAGCCCCCCTAGCGCCACAGGACGATTCTACGAGCAGTACTTC. Protein product: CASSPPSATGRFYEQYF.

The gene calls are TRBV19 and TRBJ2-1; D gene unclear. V was shortened by 1 base and J by 7 bases, with 8 bases between the two germline ends. The CDR3 totals 13 residues. Germline assignment: CDR1 LNHDA and CDR2 SQIVND (reference sequence). In nucleotides, the CDR3 is TGTGCCAGTAGTATAGTGAGGCGGAATGAGCAGTTCTTC. It specifies CASSIVRRNEQFF.

J is TRBJ2-7 and V is TRBV5-4, with 10 bases that match TRBD1. CDR3 length: 14 amino acids. Germline lookup yields CDR1 SGHNT and CDR2 YYREEE (reference sequence). The trim removed 3 bases at V and 6 bases at J, leaving 6 bases unmatched. CDR3 sequence reads: CASSWDRGISEQYF. For the CDR3, the DNA is TGTGCCAGCAGCTGGGACAGGGGTATTAGCGAGCAGTACTTC.

J is TRBJ2-1 and V is TRBV27; either TRBD1 or TRBD2 may fit D (5 bases each). Germline CDR1 and CDR2: MNHEY and SMNVEV (reference sequence). V was cut by 3 bases and J by 14 bases, with 11 bases left in between. The CDR3 spans 11 residues. This CDR3 reads CASSFGTRKFF. The CDR3 nucleotides read TGTGCCAGCAGTTTCGGGACCCGCAAGTTCTTC.